Listed below are T cell receptor beta chains from one sample, sequenced in a study of blood T cell repertoires in COVID-19. The repertoire was sequenced with immunoSEQ multiplex PCR; TCRdb's copy has only in-frame clones and lacks some. The sample consists of tens of thousands of clones, around 89% of them appearing once. The specimen sequenced was PBMCs or T cells enriched from blood (not recorded which). The receptor set was obtained from a woman aged 45-60 years with acute COVID-19. CDR3s include the opening cysteine and the closing phenylalanine or tryptophan. A D gene is named only where the DNA matches it firmly. Clone sizes are given selectively: once, few, many, or a class where the clone is expanded.

D	V	size	J	CDR3	DNA
TRBD1	TRBV6-1	NA	TRBJ1-1	CASSGFRDRETMNTEAFF	TGTGCCAGCAGTGGGTTCCGGGACAGGGAAACTATGAACACTGAAGCTTTCTTT
TRBD1	TRBV2	NA	TRBJ2-5	CASGGQGAYETQYF	TGTGCCAGCGGCGGACAGGGGGCCTATGAGACCCAGTACTTC
TRBD1	TRBV19	NA	TRBJ1-2	CASSTDRGNYGYTF	TGTGCCAGTAGTACGGACAGGGGTAACTATGGCTACACCTTC
NA	TRBV7-9	NA	TRBJ1-3	CASSFHTTSSGNTIYF	TGTGCCAGCAGCTTCCATACAACAAGCTCTGGAAACACCATATATTTT
NA	TRBV29-1	NA	TRBJ2-1	CSVQGNYEQFF	TGCAGCGTGCAGGGGAACTATGAGCAGTTCTTC
TRBD1	TRBV19	NA	TRBJ1-2	CASTIDRGEYGYTF	TGTGCCAGTACCATAGACAGGGGGGAATATGGCTACACCTTC
NA	TRBV7-2	NA	TRBJ2-3	CASSPRHTDTQYF	TGTGCCAGCAGCCCGCGACACACAGATACGCAGTATTTT
NA	TRBV2	NA	TRBJ2-1	CASTYSYNEQFF	TGTGCCAGCACCTATTCCTACAATGAGCAGTTCTTC
NA	TRBV20-1	NA	TRBJ1-5	CSASGGQPQHF	TGCAGTGCTAGCGGCGGTCAGCCCCAGCATTTT
NA	TRBV28	NA	TRBJ1-2	CASRAAYGYTF	TGTGCCAGCAGGGCGGCCTATGGCTACACCTTC
TRBD2	TRBV7-9	NA	TRBJ2-1	CASSRRASGSANEQFF	TGTGCCAGCAGCCGGCGGGCTAGCGGGAGCGCAAATGAGCAGTTCTTC
TRBD1	TRBV7-2	once	TRBJ1-6	CASSFKGQDNSPLHF	TGTGCCAGCAGCTTCAAGGGACAGGACAATTCACCCCTCCACTTT
TRBD1	TRBV5-1	once	TRBJ1-3	CASSPGTGDGLTIYF	TGCGCCAGCAGCCCTGGGACAGGAGACGGACTCACCATATATTTT
NA	TRBV4-1	NA	TRBJ1-6	CASSQDKQSIYNSPLHF	TGCGCCAGCAGCCAAGATAAACAGTCTATTTATAATTCACCCCTCCACTTT
TRBD2	TRBV5-5	NA	TRBJ2-7	CASSWSPTLAGAREQYF	TGTGCCAGCAGCTGGAGCCCGACATTAGCGGGAGCCCGTGAGCAGTACTTC
NA	TRBV5-4	NA	TRBJ2-5	CASSLDSPATETQYF	TGTGCCAGCAGCTTGGACAGCCCCGCAACGGAGACCCAGTACTTC
NA	TRBV29-1	NA	TRBJ1-1	CSVEGGRTTEAFF	TGCAGCGTTGAAGGGGGCAGGACCACTGAAGCTTTCTTT
TRBD2	TRBV19	NA	TRBJ2-2	CASSKGASGRAVGELFF	TGTGCCAGTAGTAAAGGGGCTAGCGGGAGGGCCGTCGGGGAGCTGTTTTTT
NA	TRBV30	once	TRBJ1-2	CAWSGSRYGYTF	TGTGCCTGGAGTGGGAGTCGGTATGGCTACACCTTC
TRBD1	TRBV10-3	NA	TRBJ2-2	CAIRTGSGTGELFF	TGTGCCATCAGGACAGGGAGTGGGACCGGGGAGCTGTTTTTT
NA	TRBV18	NA	TRBJ2-5	CASSPNLGYQETQYF	TGTGCCAGCTCACCAAACCTCGGGTACCAAGAGACCCAGTACTTC
TRBD2	TRBV6-2/TRBV6-3	NA	TRBJ2-1	CASSIPAGDGAEQFF	TGTGCCAGCAGTATACCGGCGGGGGACGGGGCGGAGCAGTTCTTC
TRBD1	TRBV7-2	NA	TRBJ1-2	CASSLVGTGGNYGYTF	TGTGCCAGCAGCTTAGTTGGAACAGGGGGCAACTATGGCTACACCTTC
NA	TRBV5-4	NA	TRBJ2-3	CASSEGRETDTQYF	TGTGCCAGCAGCGAGGGAAGGGAGACAGATACGCAGTATTTT
NA	TRBV4-3	NA	TRBJ2-7	CASSQGRGDYEQYF	TGCGCCAGCAGCCAAGGTAGGGGTGACTACGAGCAGTACTTC
NA	TRBV7-8	NA	TRBJ2-7	CASSLEVASLVLNPYEQYF	TGTGCCAGCAGCTTAGAGGTCGCCAGCCTAGTTTTAAATCCCTACGAGCAGTACTTC
NA	TRBV5-1	NA	TRBJ2-1	CASRPPSGQRSGNEQFF	TGCGCCAGCAGACCCCCCTCAGGACAGAGAAGCGGCAATGAGCAGTTCTTC
NA	TRBV19	NA	TRBJ1-5	CASSITSAGNQPQHF	TGTGCCAGTAGTATCACCTCGGCGGGCAATCAGCCCCAGCATTTT
NA	TRBV19	few	TRBJ1-5	CASSIGGGSRNQPQHF	TGTGCCAGTAGTATTGGGGGGGGCTCGAGGAATCAGCCCCAGCATTTT
TRBD2	TRBV7-9	NA	TRBJ2-1	CASSFIGGLVLPEQFF	TGTGCCAGCAGCTTCATTGGGGGACTAGTACTTCCCGAGCAGTTCTTC
NA	TRBV20-1	NA	TRBJ1-1	CSALRTEEAFF	TGCAGTGCCCTTCGGACAGAGGAAGCTTTCTTT
TRBD1	TRBV18	NA	TRBJ1-6	CASSPESTGNGSPLHF	TGTGCCAGCTCACCAGAGTCGACAGGGAACGGTTCACCCCTCCACTTT
TRBD1	TRBV6-5	NA	TRBJ1-2	CASSYDRANYGYTF	TGTGCCAGCAGTTACGACAGGGCCAACTATGGCTACACCTTC
TRBD1	TRBV6-5	NA	TRBJ2-1	CASSSDRGENEQFF	TGTGCCAGCAGTTCTGACAGGGGTGAGAATGAGCAGTTCTTC
NA	TRBV12-3/TRBV12-4	NA	TRBJ2-1	CASSRQVYNEQFF	TGTGCCAGCAGCCGGCAGGTCTACAATGAGCAGTTCTTC
NA	TRBV4-1	NA	TRBJ1-1	CASSQGLGRNTEAFF	TGCGCCAGCAGCCAAGGATTGGGGAGAAACACTGAAGCTTTCTTT
TRBD2	TRBV6-5	NA	TRBJ2-5	CASRRAGIPQETQYF	TGTGCCAGCAGGAGAGCGGGGATCCCCCAAGAGACCCAGTACTTC
NA	TRBV6-5	NA	TRBJ2-1	CASRRAVSYNEQFF	TGTGCCAGCAGAAGAGCGGTATCCTACAATGAGCAGTTCTTC
NA	TRBV29-1	NA	TRBJ2-5	CSVRPQGTETQYF	TGCAGCGTCCGACCTCAGGGGACCGAGACCCAGTACTTC
TRBD1	TRBV30	NA	TRBJ1-4	CAWSVGIRTGEEKLFF	TGTGCCTGGAGTGTGGGCATCCGGACAGGGGAGGAAAAACTGTTTTTT
TRBD1	TRBV12-3/TRBV12-4	NA	TRBJ1-1	CASTEQGARDFF	TGTGCCAGCACCGAACAGGGGGCGCGTGATTTCTTT
NA	TRBV10-3	few	TRBJ2-7	CAIRSGKNGGNHEQYF	TGTGCCATCAGGAGCGGTAAGAACGGTGGGAACCACGAGCAGTACTTC
NA	TRBV4-3	NA	TRBJ2-7	CASSQDGSGEGYEQYF	TGCGCCAGCAGCCAAGATGGGTCGGGAGAGGGGTACGAGCAGTACTTC
NA	TRBV27	NA	TRBJ1-4	CASSLSAGSYEKLFF	TGTGCCAGCAGTTTAAGCGCAGGGTCATATGAAAAACTGTTTTTT
NA	TRBV5-1	NA	TRBJ1-5	CASSLGQNQPQHF	TGCGCCAGCAGCTTGGGGCAGAATCAGCCCCAGCATTTT
TRBD2	TRBV14	NA	TRBJ2-1	CASSQEGYSGGPTKYNEQFF	TGTGCCAGCAGCCAAGAAGGATATAGCGGGGGACCCACAAAGTACAATGAGCAGTTCTTC
NA	TRBV19	NA	TRBJ2-7	CASARERLGEQYF	TGTGCCAGCGCGCGAGAAAGGCTCGGGGAGCAGTACTTC
TRBD1	TRBV24-1	NA	TRBJ2-1	CATSGQGAVNEQFF	TGTGCCACCAGTGGACAGGGGGCGGTGAATGAGCAGTTCTTC
TRBD2	TRBV18	NA	TRBJ2-7	CASSPPLGGAYEQYF	TGTGCCAGCTCACCACCGCTCGGGGGGGCTTACGAGCAGTACTTC